This T cell receptor (beta chain) was sequenced in a study of blood T cell repertoires in COVID-19. Study information: Acute-phase and convalescent COVID-19 samples originated in the United States, Italy and Spain. Sample material is recorded as cDNA or gDNA derived from T cells, B-cell-depleted T cells, or PBMCs.

As processed by the authors: Reference gene primers were amplified, and this amplification served to estimate nucleated cell counts. Only in-frame clones appear in the TCRdb table, and some are missing; sequencing was by immunoSEQ multiplex PCR. V and J calls and clone size are copied from that table; D and trimming were computed from the DNA. The table records roughly 100,000 clones, roughly nine tenths of them present only once. Sequencing input: peripheral blood. The clonotype comes from a human donor in a cohort sampled during active COVID-19.

In nucleotides, the CDR3 is TGTGCCAGCAGCCACGGGCTAGCGGGAGTTGGTGAGCAGTTCTTC. Encoded protein: CASSHGLAGVGEQFF. The gene calls are TRBV3-1 (or the pseudogene TRBV3-2) and TRBJ2-1, with 10 bases matching TRBD2. The V gene's germline CDR1 is LGHDT and CDR2 YNNKEL (reference sequence). V was clipped by 3 bases and J by 9 bases; unmatched bases: 8. The CDR3 consists of 15 residues.